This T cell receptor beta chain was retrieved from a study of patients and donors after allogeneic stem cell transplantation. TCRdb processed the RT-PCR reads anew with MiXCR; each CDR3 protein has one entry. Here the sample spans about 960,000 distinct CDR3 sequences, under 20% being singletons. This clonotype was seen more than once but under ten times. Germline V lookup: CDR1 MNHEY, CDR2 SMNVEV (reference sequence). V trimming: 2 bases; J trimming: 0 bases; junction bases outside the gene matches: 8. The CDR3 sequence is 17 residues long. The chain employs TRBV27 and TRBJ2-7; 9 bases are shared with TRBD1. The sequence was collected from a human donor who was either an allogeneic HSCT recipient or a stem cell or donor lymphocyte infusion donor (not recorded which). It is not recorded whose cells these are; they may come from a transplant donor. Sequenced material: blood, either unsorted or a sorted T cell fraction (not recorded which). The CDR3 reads CASSLRIRQGVSYEQYF. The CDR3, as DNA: TGTGCCAGCAGTTTACGTATAAGACAGGGGGTCTCCTACGAGCAGTACTTC.